What follows are 15 T cell receptor beta chains derived from one specimen sequenced in a study of radiation and T cells in renal cell carcinoma. TCRdb's copy holds only in-frame clones and misses some; the assay was immunoSEQ multiplex PCR. The data contain some 80,000 clones, approximately 86% of them singletons. As for time point: blood 2 weeks post-SBRT. The treatment was: 15 Gy SBRT to primary tumor, nephrectomy 4 weeks later. This sample comprised blood, obtained from a patient whose treatment included radiotherapy and nephrectomy. Receptors were obtained from a woman in her forties or fifties with renal cell carcinoma.

J is TRBJ2-5 and V is TRBV10-1, with D hard to call. The germline V and J ends were trimmed by 4 bases and 4 bases, with 10 bases remaining between them. This CDR3 contains 13 residues. Germline values: CDR1 WNHNN, CDR2 SYGVQD (reference sequence). This CDR3 reads CASSGEIRETQYF. The CDR3 region has the DNA TGCGCCAGCAGTGGAGAGATTCGAGAGACCCAGTACTTC.

V gene TRBV2 combines with J gene TRBJ2-5; TRBD2 agrees at 16 bases. The V and J ends lost 6 bases and 5 bases, in that order; junction bases with no gene match: 3. Per germline, CDR1 SNHLY and CDR2 FYNNEI. The CDR3 spans 15 residues. CDR3 sequence: CASSLGLAGGETQYF. CDR3 nucleotide sequence: TGTGCCAGCAGCCTGGGACTAGCGGGAGGGGAGACCCAGTACTTC. The full variable domain, rest sourced from reference TRBV2 and TRBJ2-5, is EPEVTQTPSHQVTQMGQEVILRCVPISNHLYFYWYRQILGQKVEFLVSFYNNEISEKSEIFDDQFSVERPDGSNFTLKIRSTKLEDSAMYFCASSLGLAGGETQYFGPGTRLLVL.

This clone came up a few times. The chain recombines TRBV28 with TRBJ2-2, with D possibly called TRBD1 or TRBD2 (5 bases each). The V end lost 6 bases, the J end lost 4 bases, and 18 bases lay between the germline ends. CDR1 is MDHEN, CDR2 SYDVKM, per germline. This CDR3 has 16 amino acids. The CDR3 sequence is CASSYIDRGITGELFF. In DNA, the CDR3 is TGTGCCAGCAGCTATATAGACAGAGGGATCACCGGGGAGCTGTTTTTT.

The chain joins TRBV28 to TRBJ2-3, with TRBD2 matching over 10 bases. The CDR3 has 14 amino acids. The V and J ends lost 7 bases and 2 bases, in that order; junction bases with no gene match: 3. Germline-derived CDR1 and CDR2 are MDHEN and SYDVKM. This CDR3 is CASILAGFTDTQYF. DNA for the CDR3: TGTGCCAGCATACTAGCGGGGTTCACAGATACGCAGTATTTT.

This clone was found a few times. The V gene is TRBV27, the J gene TRBJ1-5; D is unclear. Between the trimmed V and J ends, which lost 6 bases and 10 bases, there was a span of 16 bases. The CDR3 is 13 amino acids. Germline V gene lookup returns CDR1 MNHEY and CDR2 SMNVEV (reference sequence). CDR3 in DNA: TGTGCCAGCAGCTCAACGCCTGCGCGCCCCCAGCATTTT. Translated: CASSSTPARPQHF.

The rearrangement links TRBV7-8 to TRBJ2-3; TRBD2 agrees at 13 bases. The CDR3 totals 17 residues. V was pared by 5 bases and J by 5 bases, with 10 bases of the junction left unmatched. Per the germline V gene, CDR1 is SGHVS and CDR2 is FQNEAQ. The CDR3 loop is CASSRGARLAGGDTQYF. CDR3 DNA: TGTGCCAGCAGCCGGGGGGCCCGACTAGCGGGAGGAGATACGCAGTATTTT.

The CDR3, as DNA: TGTGCCAGCAGCCTGGGACAGAACACCGGGGAGCTGTTTTTT. Translated, it gives CASSLGQNTGELFF. The chain is built from TRBV5-6 and TRBJ2-2; maybe TRBD1 (6 bases). The CDR3 spans 14 residues. Germline V CDR1 and CDR2: SGHDT, YYEEEE. Trimming took off 4 bases at V and 1 base at J, with 8 bases between the two ends.

The V and J genes are TRBV11-2 and TRBJ2-7; 9 bases fit TRBD2. Trimming took 0 bases from V and 5 from J; bases not matched to a gene: 8. Looked up from germline, CDR1 is SGHAT and CDR2 is FQNNGV. This CDR3 region has 16 residues. CDR3 DNA sequence: TGTGCCAGCAGCTTAGAGGGGGGCGGGAGGGCCCACGAGCAGTACTTC. Translating it yields CASSLEGGGRAHEQYF.

The CDR3 region is CASSFRQGHQPQHF. The CDR3 DNA sequence: TGTGCCAGCAGTTTTCGGCAGGGTCATCAGCCCCAGCATTTT. This chain joins TRBV28 and TRBJ1-5, with a possible D match to TRBD1 (5 bases). Trimming shortened V by 3 bases and J by 5 bases, and 11 bases separated the two germline ends. The CDR3 consists of 14 residues. Germline lookup yields CDR1 MDHEN and CDR2 SYDVKM.

The rearrangement uses TRBV23-1 and TRBJ2-5; a possible D gene is TRBD2 (7 bases). TRBV23-1 is assigned to the ORF class and has an uncertain function. The CDR3 consists of 12 residues. The ends were cut back, 8 bases at V and 5 bases at J, with 12 bases in the middle. As DNA, the CDR3 is TGCGCCAGCTCCCGGGGGGCGGAGACCCAGTACTTC. Protein: CASSRGAETQYF.

The chain couples TRBV19 to TRBJ2-7; D is ambiguous. Germline CDR1 reads LNHDA; CDR2 reads SQIVND (reference sequence). Trimming removed 11 bases at V and 0 bases at J, with 14 bases between. The CDR3 runs 13 residues. The CDR3 nucleotides are TGTGCCGCCTCGGCACAGCCCTCCTACGAGCAGTACTTC. Residues: CAASAQPSYEQYF.

This chain uses TRBV5-1 with TRBJ2-7; possibly TRBD1 for D (5 bases). V was cut by 4 bases and J by 3 bases, with 11 bases left in between. This CDR3 comprises 13 residues. In germline, CDR1 is SGHRS, CDR2 YFSETQ. The CDR3 sequence: CASSPGALYEQYF. In DNA form, the CDR3 reads TGCGCCAGCAGCCCTGGGGCACTCTACGAGCAGTACTTC.

The chain is built from TRBV5-1 and TRBJ2-5; D gene ambiguous. Germline V gene sequence: CDR1 SGHRS, CDR2 YFSETQ. Trimming removed 0 bases at V and 2 bases at J, with 11 bases between. This CDR3 is built from 15 residues. The CDR3 reads CASSLDLGEQETQYF. CDR3 DNA: TGCGCCAGCAGCTTGGATCTTGGAGAGCAAGAGACCCAGTACTTC.

The chain is built from TRBV4-3 and TRBJ2-7; 11 nucleotides match TRBD1. The CDR3 is 14 residues long. Trimming at V came to 3 bases and at J to 6 bases, leaving 4 bases not matched to a gene. Germline CDR1 LGHNA, CDR2 YSLEER. CDR3 sequence reads: CASSHGQGASEQYF. CDR3 sequence (DNA): TGCGCCAGCAGCCACGGACAGGGGGCGAGCGAGCAGTACTTC.

As DNA, the CDR3 is TGCGCCAGCAGCCAAGTTGCACAGGGGTATGGCTACACCTTC. Protein sequence: CASSQVAQGYGYTF. The chain employs TRBV4-3 and TRBJ1-2; 7 bases line up with TRBD1. The CDR3 extends over 14 amino acids. Trimming cost V 1 base and J 5 bases; bases outside gene matches: 4. The V gene's germline CDR1 is LGHNA and CDR2 YSLEER.